This T cell receptor beta chain was documented in a study of T cells after yellow fever vaccination. As to this clonotype: Its antigen is not identified.

Points from the study as a whole: FACS-sorted repertoires could harbor abundant contaminating bulk-population clonotypes. Some clonotypes were seen in both the CD4 and the CD8 compartments. These made up a small share and likely arose from convergent recombination. It was the secondary response that reached its peak faster, day 5 versus 15, but it was weaker.

A process of 5'RACE template switching, which added a universal primer site and UMIs, was used to make TCR cDNA. TCRdb reprocessed the 5' RACE reads with MiXCR, giving one entry per CDR3 protein. Of hundreds of thousands of distinct CDR3 sequences listed, approximately 18% are singletons. The V gene lost 2 bases and the J gene lost 2 bases, with 9 bases spanning the gap. The CDR3 has 14 amino acids. Germline CDR1 SGHVS, CDR2 FNYEAQ. This TCR came from a young man who received the YFV17D yellow fever vaccine. V gene TRBV7-6 combines with J gene TRBJ2-5, with D possibly TRBD1 on 5 matching bases. The specimen comprised PBMCs, sampled before the yellow fever booster vaccination. CDR3 region: CASSLNRLQETQYF. CDR3 in DNA: TGTGCCAGCAGCTTAAACAGGTTACAAGAGACCCAGTACTTC.